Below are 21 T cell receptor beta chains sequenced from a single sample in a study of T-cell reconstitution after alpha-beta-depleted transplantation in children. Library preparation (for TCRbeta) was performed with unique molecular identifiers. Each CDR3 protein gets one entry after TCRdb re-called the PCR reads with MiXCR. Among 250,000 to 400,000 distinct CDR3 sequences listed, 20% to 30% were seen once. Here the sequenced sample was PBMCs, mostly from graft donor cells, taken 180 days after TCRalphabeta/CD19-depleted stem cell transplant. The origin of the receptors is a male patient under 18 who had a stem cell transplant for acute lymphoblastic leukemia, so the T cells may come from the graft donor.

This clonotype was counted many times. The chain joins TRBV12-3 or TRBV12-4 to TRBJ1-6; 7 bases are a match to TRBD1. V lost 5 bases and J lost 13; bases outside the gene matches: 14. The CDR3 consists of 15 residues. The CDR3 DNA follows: TGTGCCAGCAGTCTATCCGGGACAGCACCGGTTCCCCTCCACTTT. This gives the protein CASSLSGTAPVPLHF.

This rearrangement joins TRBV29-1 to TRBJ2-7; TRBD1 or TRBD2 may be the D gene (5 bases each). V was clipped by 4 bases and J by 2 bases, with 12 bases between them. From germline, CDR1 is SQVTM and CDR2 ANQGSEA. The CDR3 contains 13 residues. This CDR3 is CSVVGGPTYEQYF. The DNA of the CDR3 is TGCAGCGTTGTTGGGGGACCTACCTACGAGCAGTACTTC.

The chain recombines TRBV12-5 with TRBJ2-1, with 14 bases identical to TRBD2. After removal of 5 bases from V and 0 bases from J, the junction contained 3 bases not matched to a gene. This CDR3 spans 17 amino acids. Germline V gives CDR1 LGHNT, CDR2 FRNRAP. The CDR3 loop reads CASGPGLAGVSYNEQFF. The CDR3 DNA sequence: TGTGCTAGTGGTCCGGGACTAGCGGGAGTCTCCTACAATGAGCAGTTCTTC.

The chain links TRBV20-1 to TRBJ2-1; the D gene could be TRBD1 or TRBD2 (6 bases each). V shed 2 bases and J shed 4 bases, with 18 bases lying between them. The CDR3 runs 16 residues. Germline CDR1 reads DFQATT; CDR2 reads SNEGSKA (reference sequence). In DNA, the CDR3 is TGCAGTGCTAGAAGGGGGGAGATTACACTTTACAATGAGCAGTTCTTC. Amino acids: CSARRGEITLYNEQFF.

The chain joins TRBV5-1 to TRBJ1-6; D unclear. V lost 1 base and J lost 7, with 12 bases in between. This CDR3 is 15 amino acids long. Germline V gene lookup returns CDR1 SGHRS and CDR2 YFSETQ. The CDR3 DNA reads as TGCGCCAGCAGCTTGTGGGTGCATGGAAATTCACCCCTCCACTTT. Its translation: CASSLWVHGNSPLHF. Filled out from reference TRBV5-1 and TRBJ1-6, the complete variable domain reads KAGVTQTPRYLIKTRGQQVTLSCSPISGHRSVSWYQQTPGQGLQFLFEYFSETQRNKGNFPGRFSGRQFSNSRSEMNVSTLELGDSALYLCASSLWVHGNSPLHFGNGTRLTVT.

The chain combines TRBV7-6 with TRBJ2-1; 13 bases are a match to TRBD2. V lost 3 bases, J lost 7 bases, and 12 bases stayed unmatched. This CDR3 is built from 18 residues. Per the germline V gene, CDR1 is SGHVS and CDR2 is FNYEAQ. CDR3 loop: CASSLAYRLAGGHNEQFF. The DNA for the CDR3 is TGTGCCAGCAGCTTGGCTTACCGACTAGCGGGAGGACATAATGAGCAGTTCTTC.

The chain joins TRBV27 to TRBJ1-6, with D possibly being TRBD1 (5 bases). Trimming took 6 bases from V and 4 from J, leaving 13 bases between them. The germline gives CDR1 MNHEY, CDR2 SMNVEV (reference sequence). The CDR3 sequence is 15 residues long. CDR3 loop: CASRWGGYYNSPLHF. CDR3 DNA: TGTGCCAGCAGGTGGGGGGGGTATTATAATTCACCCCTCCACTTT.

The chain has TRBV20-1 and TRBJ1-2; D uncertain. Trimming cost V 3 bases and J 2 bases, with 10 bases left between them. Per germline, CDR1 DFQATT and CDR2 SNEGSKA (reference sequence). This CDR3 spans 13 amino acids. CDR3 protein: CSASAIRNYGYTF. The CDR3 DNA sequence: TGCAGTGCTAGTGCCATTAGGAACTATGGCTACACCTTC.

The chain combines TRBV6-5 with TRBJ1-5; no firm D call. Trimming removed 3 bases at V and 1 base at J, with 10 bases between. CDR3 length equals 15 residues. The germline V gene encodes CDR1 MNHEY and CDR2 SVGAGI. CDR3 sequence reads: CASSYGQASNQPQHF. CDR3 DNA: TGTGCCAGCAGTTATGGTCAGGCGAGCAATCAGCCCCAGCATTTT.

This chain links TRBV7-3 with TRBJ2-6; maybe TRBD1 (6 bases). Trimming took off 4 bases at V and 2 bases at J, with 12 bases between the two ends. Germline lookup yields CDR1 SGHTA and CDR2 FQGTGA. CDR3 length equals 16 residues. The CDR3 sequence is CASSSTWGPGANVLTF. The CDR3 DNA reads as TGTGCCAGCAGCTCAACATGGGGGCCTGGGGCCAACGTCCTGACTTTC.

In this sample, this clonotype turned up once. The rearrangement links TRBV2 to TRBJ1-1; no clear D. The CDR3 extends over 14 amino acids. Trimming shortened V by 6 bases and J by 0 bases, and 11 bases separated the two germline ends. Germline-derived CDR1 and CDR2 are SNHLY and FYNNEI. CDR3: CASRSGDMNTEAFF. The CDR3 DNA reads TGTGCCAGCAGGTCCGGAGACATGAACACTGAAGCTTTCTTT.

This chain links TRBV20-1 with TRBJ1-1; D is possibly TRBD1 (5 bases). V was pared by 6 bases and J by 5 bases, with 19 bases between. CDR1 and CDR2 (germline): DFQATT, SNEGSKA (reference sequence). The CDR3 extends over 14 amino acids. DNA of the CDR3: TGCAGTGCGCGAAGCAGGGTGAAATGGACTGAAGCTTTCTTT. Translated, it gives CSARSRVKWTEAFF.

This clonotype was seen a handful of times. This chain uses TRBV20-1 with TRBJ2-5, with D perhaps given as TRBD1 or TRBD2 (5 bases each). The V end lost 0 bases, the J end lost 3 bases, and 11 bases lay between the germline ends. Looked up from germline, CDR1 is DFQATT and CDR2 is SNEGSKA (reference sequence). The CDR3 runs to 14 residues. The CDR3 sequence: CSARDGARKETQYF. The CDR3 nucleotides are TGCAGTGCTAGAGACGGGGCGAGAAAAGAGACCCAGTACTTC.

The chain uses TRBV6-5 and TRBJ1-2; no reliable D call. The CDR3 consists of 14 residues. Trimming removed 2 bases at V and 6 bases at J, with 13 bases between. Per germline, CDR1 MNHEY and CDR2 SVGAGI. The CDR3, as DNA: TGTGCCAGCAGTTACAGGCAGGCCACGAATGGCTACACCTTC. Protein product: CASSYRQATNGYTF.

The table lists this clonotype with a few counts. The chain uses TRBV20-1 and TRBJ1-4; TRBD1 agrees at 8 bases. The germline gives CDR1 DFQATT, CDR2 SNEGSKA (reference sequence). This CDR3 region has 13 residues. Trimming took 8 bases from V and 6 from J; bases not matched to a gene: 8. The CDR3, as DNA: TGCAGTTCATCCCCGGGACAGGATGAAAAACTGTTTTTT. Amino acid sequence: CSSSPGQDEKLFF.

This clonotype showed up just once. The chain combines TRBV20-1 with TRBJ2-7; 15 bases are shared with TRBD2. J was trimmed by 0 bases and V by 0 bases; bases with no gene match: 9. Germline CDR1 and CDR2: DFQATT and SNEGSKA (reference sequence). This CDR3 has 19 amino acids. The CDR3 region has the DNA TGCAGTGCTAGAGATCGAGGGGGACTAGCGGGAGGTTCCTCCTACGAGCAGTACTTC. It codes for CSARDRGGLAGGSSYEQYF.

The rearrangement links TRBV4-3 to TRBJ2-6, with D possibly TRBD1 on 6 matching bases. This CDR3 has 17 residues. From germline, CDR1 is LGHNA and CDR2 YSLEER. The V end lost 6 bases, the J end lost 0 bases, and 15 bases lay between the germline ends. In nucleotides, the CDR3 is TGCGCCAGCAGGGATTGGACAGATCCCTCTGGGGCCAACGTCCTGACTTTC. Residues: CASRDWTDPSGANVLTF.

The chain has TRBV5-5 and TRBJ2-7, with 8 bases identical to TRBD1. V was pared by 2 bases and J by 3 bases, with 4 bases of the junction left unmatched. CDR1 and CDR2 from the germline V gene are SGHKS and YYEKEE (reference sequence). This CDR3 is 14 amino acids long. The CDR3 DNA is TGTGCCAGCAGCTTTCAGGGGGCGTTCTACGAGCAGTACTTC. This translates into CASSFQGAFYEQYF.

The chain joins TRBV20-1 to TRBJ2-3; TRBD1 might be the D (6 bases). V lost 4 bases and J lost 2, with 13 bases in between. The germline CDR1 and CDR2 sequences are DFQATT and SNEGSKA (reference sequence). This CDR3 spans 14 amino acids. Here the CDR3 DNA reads TGCAGTGCTATAGGGGGACGGAACACAGATACGCAGTATTTT. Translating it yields CSAIGGRNTDTQYF.

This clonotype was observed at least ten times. DNA of the CDR3: TGCGCCAGCAGCTTGGATCCCGAGACCCAGTACTTC. Translation gives CASSLDPETQYF. This rearrangement joins TRBV5-1 to TRBJ2-5; D is uncertain. CDR1 and CDR2 (germline): SGHRS, YFSETQ. This CDR3 spans 12 amino acids. V was clipped by 0 bases and J by 5 bases, with 5 bases between them.

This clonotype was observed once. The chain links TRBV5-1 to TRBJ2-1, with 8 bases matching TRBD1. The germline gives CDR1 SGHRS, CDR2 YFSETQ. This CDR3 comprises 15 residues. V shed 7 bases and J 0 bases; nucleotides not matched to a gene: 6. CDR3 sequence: CASGHRGSSYNEQFF. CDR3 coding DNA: TGCGCCAGCGGCCACAGGGGGAGCTCCTACAATGAGCAGTTCTTC.